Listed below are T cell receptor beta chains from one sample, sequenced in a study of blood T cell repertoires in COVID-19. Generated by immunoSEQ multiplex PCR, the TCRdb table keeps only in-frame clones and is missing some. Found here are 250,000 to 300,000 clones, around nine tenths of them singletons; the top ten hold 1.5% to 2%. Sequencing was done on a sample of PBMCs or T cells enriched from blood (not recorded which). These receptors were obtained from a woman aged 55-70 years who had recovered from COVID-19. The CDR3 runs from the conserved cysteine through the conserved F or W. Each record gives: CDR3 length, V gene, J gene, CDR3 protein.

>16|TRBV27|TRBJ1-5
CASSQSGRGAGQPQHF
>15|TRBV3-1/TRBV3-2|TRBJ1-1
CASSPLAAQGTEAFF
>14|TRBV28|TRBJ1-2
CASRLGGPNYGYTF
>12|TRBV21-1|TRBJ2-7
CASRPSAYEQYF
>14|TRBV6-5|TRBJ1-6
CASRPGQYNSPLHF
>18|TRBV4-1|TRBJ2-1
CASSPLTSGGATYNEQFF
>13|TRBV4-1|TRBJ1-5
CASSQDLNQPQHF
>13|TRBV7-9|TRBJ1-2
CASSFGQGEGYTF
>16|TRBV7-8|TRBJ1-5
CASSLIAGEIVQPQHF
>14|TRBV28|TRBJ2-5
CASSFYSGQETQYF
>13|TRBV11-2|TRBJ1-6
CASRHEAGSPLHF
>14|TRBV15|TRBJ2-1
CATSRAMFNNEQFF
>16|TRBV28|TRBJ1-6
CASSLDRGGYNSPLHF
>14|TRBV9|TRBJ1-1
CASSEGLGQLEAFF
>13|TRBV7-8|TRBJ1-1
CASSWGGSTEAFF
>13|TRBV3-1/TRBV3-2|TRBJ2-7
CASSQGPVPQQYF
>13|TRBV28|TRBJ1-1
CASSLMEVSEAFF
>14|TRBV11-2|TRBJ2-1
CASSLQPSGNEQFF
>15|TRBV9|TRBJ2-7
CASSRAPGQGNEQYF
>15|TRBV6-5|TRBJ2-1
CASSSGLAYYNEQFF
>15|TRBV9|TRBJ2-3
CASSSRWVGTDTQYF
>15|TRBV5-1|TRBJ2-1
CASSFGLLSYNEQFF
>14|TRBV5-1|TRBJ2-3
CASSVGLAGDTQYF
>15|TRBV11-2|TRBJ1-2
CASSLLDTPSYGYTF
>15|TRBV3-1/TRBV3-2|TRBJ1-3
CASSQERGYGNTIYF
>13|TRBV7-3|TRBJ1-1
CASSPSGGTEAFF
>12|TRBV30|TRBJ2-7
CARGTATYEQYF
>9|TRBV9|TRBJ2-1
CASGHEQFF
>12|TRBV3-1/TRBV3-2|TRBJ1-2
CASSQGGNGYTF
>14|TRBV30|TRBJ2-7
CAWSVLAGYYEQYF
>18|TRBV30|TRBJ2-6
CAWSVWGEFTSGANVLTF
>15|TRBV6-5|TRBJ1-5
CASSRRGTGNQPQHF
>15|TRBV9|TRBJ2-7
CASSAPGGSEGEQYF
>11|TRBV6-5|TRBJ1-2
CASAMLNGYTF
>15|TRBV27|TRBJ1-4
CASSATAATNEKLFF
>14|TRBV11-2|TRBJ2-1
CASSLDITYNEQFF
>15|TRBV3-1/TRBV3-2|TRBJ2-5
CASSLRGQGEETQYF
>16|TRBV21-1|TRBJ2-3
CASSYGTPISTDTQYF
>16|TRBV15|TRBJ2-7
CATSRDGAQSSYEQYF
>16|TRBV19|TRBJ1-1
CASSTGQGVVNTEAFF
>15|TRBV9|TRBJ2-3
CASSVQVASTDTQYF
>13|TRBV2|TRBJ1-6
CASSDTYNSPLHF
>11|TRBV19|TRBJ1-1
CATREDTEAFF
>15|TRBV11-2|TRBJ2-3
CASSLYITSGYTQYF
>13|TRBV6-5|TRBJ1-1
CASSYRGSTEAFF
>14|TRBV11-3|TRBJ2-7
CASSPRGKTYEQYF
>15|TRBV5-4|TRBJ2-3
CASSRAGGSEDTQYF
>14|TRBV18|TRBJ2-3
CASSPLQGTDTQYF